This T cell receptor beta chain derives from a study of blood T cell repertoires in COVID-19. Study-level information: In each case, the material was cDNA or gDNA derived from T cells, B-cell-depleted T cells, or PBMCs.

This CDR3 has 16 residues. V shed 1 base and J shed 5 bases, with 17 bases lying between them. Germline CDR1 KGHSH, CDR2 LQKENI. As handled by the study authors: Amplified reference gene primers provided the basis for estimating nucleated cell counts. Measured with immunoSEQ multiplex PCR; TCRdb has only the in-frame clones, and not every one. The V and J calls and the clone size are those of that table, but D and trimming were determined from the DNA. The data contain 150,000 or so clones, 84% of them seen just once; the ten biggest clones take up 13% to 15%. The study drew participants aged about 18 to 89 years from roughly 25 US areas. In assigning cohorts, the study relied on participant-reported clinical history.

The material sequenced was PBMCs or T cells enriched from blood (not recorded which). The chain is built from TRBV18 and TRBJ1-1; a possible D gene is TRBD1 (5 bases). The TCR comes from a man between 50 and 59 years old who had recovered from COVID-19. CDR3 sequence reads: CASSPQRAAQGTEAFF. CDR3 in DNA: TGTGCCAGCTCACCACAACGGGCCGCCCAGGGAACTGAAGCTTTCTTT.